Many counts were recorded for the clone carrying this T cell receptor beta chain. The CDR3 length is 13 residues. These data originate in a study of early T cells in non-severe SARS-CoV-2 infection. Study-level background: The authors sequenced bulk RNA from unsorted whole blood, leaving chains unpaired.

In the library, individual cDNA molecules carried attached unique molecular identifiers. MiXCR was run by TCRdb on the 5' RACE reads, yielding one entry per CDR3 protein. The table records around 30,000 distinct CDR3 sequences, less than 6% of them present only once. The chain uses TRBV21-1 and TRBJ2-7; the table gives TRBD2 as D, unverified against the DNA. TRBV21-1 is a listed pseudogene. The specimen sequenced was whole blood. The clonotype was recovered from an adult who was a healthcare worker with PCR-confirmed SARS-CoV-2 infection or an uninfected control (not recorded which). CDR3 sequence reads: CASSSQGPYEQYF. The CDR3 bases are TGTGCCAGCAGCAGCCAAGGGCCTTACGAGCAGTACTTC.